This is a list of T cell receptor beta chains from one sample in a study of beta chain features in type 1 diabetes. The protocol was immunoSEQ multiplex PCR, while the TCRdb copy is restricted to in-frame clones and leaves out a portion. The table records a few hundred thousand clones, about 11% of them present only once. Source material: central memory CD4+ T cells from blood. These receptors were obtained from a young man in good health. Each CDR3 is given with its conserved first and last residue. The order of the fields is CDR3 protein, CDR3 length, V gene.

CAWRGRGLNYGYTF 14 TRBV30
CASSSLTSSYTDTQYF 16 TRBV5-1
CASSLPSLGEQFF 13 TRBV18
CASSLARAPTDTQYF 15 TRBV11-2
CASSMTGGRTEAFF 14 TRBV7-3
CASRKNAGGPDEQYF 15 TRBV7-2
CASSFTSDDEQYF 13 TRBV5-4
CSVATGTFNTEAFF 14 TRBV29-1
CASTTGTPNTGELFF 15 TRBV5-1
CASSQALGLSTEAFF 15 TRBV14
CASSRTGSRSNEQFF 15 TRBV4-3
CAWSVQRQEQYF 12 TRBV30
CAWGRWGTGELFF 13 TRBV30
CASSPGGVANEQFF 14 TRBV4-1
CASSLVQGYEQYF 13 TRBV13
CATASGDRINQPQHF 15 TRBV12-5